This TCR beta chain was obtained from a study of T cell responses to AZD1222 COVID-19 vaccine. Trimming removed 0 bases at V and 3 bases at J, with 7 bases between. There are 13 residues in the CDR3. Germline assignment: CDR1 SGHDT and CDR2 YYEEEE. Study outcomes and limitations: Two AZD1222 doses significantly raised spike-specific TCR breadth and depth over controls. Females made up more of the donors, who were largely white British, and clonal diversity may have come out too low. Unmutated variant regions are reportedly targeted by nearly half of spike-specific TCRs.

Using immunoSEQ multiplex PCR, the repertoire was profiled, and TCRdb retains in-frame clones only, with some absent. The sample contains 150,000 to 200,000 clones, around nine tenths of which appear only once. As regards this clone: Its cognate antigen is unknown.

This rearrangement joins TRBV5-6 to TRBJ2-7; possibly TRBD1 or TRBD2 for D (5 bases each). This TCR was recovered from an adult in good health. The sequenced sample was peripheral blood, obtained on day 0 of AZD1222 vaccination. The CDR3 is CASSLVGGYEQYF. The CDR3 DNA sequence: TGTGCCAGCAGCTTGGTTGGGGGCTACGAGCAGTACTTC.